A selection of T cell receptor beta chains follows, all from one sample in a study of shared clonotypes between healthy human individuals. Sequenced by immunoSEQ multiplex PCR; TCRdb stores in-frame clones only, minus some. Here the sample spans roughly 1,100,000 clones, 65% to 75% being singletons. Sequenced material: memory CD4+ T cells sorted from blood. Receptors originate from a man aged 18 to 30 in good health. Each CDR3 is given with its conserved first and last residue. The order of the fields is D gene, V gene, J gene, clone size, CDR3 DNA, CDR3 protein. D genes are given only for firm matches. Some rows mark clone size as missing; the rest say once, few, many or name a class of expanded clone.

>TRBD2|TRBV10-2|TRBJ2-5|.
TGCGCCAGCAGATTAGCGGGAGAAGAGACCCAGTACTTC
CASRLAGEETQYF
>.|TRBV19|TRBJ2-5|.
TGTGCCAGTAGTAGTCGACAGATACAAGAGACCCAGTACTTC
CASSSRQIQETQYF
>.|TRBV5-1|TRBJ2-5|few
TGCGCCAGCAGCCCTACAGGGAGGGGAGAGGAGACCCAGTACTTC
CASSPTGRGEETQYF
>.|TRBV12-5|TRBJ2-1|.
TGTGCTAGTGGTTTGGGGACACCCTCTGGGGGTGAGCAGTTCTTC
CASGLGTPSGGEQFF
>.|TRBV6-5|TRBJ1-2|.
TGTGCCAGCAGTTACTCGAGGGGTGGCTATGGCTACACCTTC
CASSYSRGGYGYTF
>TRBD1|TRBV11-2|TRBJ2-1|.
TGTGCCAGCAGCGCGGACAGGGTTGGCAATGAGCAGTTCTTC
CASSADRVGNEQFF
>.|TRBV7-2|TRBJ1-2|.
TGTGCCAGCAGCCCCGCGGGCGGCTATGGCTACACCTTC
CASSPAGGYGYTF
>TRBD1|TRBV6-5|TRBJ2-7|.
TGTGCCAGCAGTTATGGACAGGGGGGCTACGAGCAGTACTTC
CASSYGQGGYEQYF
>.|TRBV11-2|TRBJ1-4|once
TGTGCCAGCAGCCCGACTCTTAGGGGATACAATGAAAAACTGTTTTTT
CASSPTLRGYNEKLFF
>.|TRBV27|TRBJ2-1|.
TGTGCCAGCAGTCCCTCCGGGACGGAGGACTACAATGAGCAGTTCTTC
CASSPSGTEDYNEQFF
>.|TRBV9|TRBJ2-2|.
TGTGCCAGCAGCCCAGGGACTCTCAACACCGGGGAGCTGTTTTTT
CASSPGTLNTGELFF
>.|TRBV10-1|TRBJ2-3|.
TGCGCCAGCAGTGAGAGTCCCACCACCACAGATACGCAGTATTTT
CASSESPTTTDTQYF
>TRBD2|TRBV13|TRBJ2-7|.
TGTGCCAGCAGCTTAGCATCCAGCGGGACCCCCTACGAGCAGTACTTC
CASSLASSGTPYEQYF
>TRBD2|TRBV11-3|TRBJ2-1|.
TGTGCCAGCAGCTTAGGGGGGGGATCCTACAATGAGCAGTTCTTC
CASSLGGGSYNEQFF
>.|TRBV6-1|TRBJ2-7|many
TGTGCCAGCAGTGAGGGACTGGGGGTCTACGAGCAGTACTTC
CASSEGLGVYEQYF
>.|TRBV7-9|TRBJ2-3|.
TGTGCCAGCACCTCGGCCCCAGATACGCAGTATTTT
CASTSAPDTQYF
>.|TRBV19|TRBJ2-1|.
TGTGCCAGTAGTAAGGCGGGGGCCCCCTACAATGAGCAGTTCTTC
CASSKAGAPYNEQFF
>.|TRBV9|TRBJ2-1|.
TGTGCCAGCAGCGTAGACGGGAGTAGGATTGCGGGGAGCCTGTTCTTC
CASSVDGSRIAGSLFF
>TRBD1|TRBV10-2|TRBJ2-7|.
TGCGCCAGCAACCCCGGACAGGGAGGCTACGAGCAGTACTTC
CASNPGQGGYEQYF
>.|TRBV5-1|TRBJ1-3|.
TGCGCCAGCAGCTTGGCCTCAGCGGGGAATGGAAACACCATATATTTT
CASSLASAGNGNTIYF
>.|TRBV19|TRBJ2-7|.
TGTGCCAGTAGTAAGGGCAGTCTTACCTACGAGCAGTACTTC
CASSKGSLTYEQYF
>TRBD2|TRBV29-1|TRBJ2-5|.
TGCAGCGGGAGACTAGCGGGACAAGAGACCCAGTACTTC
CSGRLAGQETQYF
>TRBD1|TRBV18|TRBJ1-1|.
TGTGCCAGCTCCCCCGACAGGGGGCTACGCCGTACTGAAGCTTTCTTT
CASSPDRGLRRTEAFF
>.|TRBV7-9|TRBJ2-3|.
TGTGCCAGCAGCTTAGGGACTCAAGATACGCAGTATTTT
CASSLGTQDTQYF
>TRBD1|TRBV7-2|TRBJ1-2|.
TGTGCCTCAGGCCGACAGGGGGAAAACTATGGCTACACCTTC
CASGRQGENYGYTF
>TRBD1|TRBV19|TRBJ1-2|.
TGTGCCAGTAGTACACGCCCCGGGACAGGGGATGGCTACACCTTC
CASSTRPGTGDGYTF
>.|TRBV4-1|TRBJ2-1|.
TGCGCCAGCAGCCTGAGGGCCTACAATGAGCAGTTCTTC
CASSLRAYNEQFF
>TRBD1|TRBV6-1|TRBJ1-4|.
TGTGCCAGCAGCCCGACAGGGGATTGGGATGAAAAACTGTTTTTT
CASSPTGDWDEKLFF
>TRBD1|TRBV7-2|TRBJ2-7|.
TGTGCCAGCAGTTTCTCAGGGGGAAGGTACGAGCAGTACTTC
CASSFSGGRYEQYF
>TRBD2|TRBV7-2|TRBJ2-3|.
TGTGCCAGCAGCCTTAGGACCGGGACTAGCGGAACTAGCACAGATACGCAGTATTTT
CASSLRTGTSGTSTDTQYF
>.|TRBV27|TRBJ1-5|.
TGTGCCAGCAGTTCGGACAGCCGATATCAGCCCCAGCATTTT
CASSSDSRYQPQHF
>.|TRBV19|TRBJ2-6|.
TGTGCCAGTAGTATGGGGAACAGGGCCTGGTCTGGGGCCAACGTCCTGACTTTC
CASSMGNRAWSGANVLTF
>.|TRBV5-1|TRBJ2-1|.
TGCGCCAGCAGCTTGGTAGCAGGGGCGAGGTACAATGAGCAGTTCTTC
CASSLVAGARYNEQFF
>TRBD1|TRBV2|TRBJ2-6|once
TGTGCCAGCGAGAGGGACAGGGACTCTGGGGCCAACGTCCTGACTTTC
CASERDRDSGANVLTF
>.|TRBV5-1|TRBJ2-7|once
TGCGCCAGCAGCTTGGGGGCAGGGTCATTCTACGAGCAGTACTTC
CASSLGAGSFYEQYF